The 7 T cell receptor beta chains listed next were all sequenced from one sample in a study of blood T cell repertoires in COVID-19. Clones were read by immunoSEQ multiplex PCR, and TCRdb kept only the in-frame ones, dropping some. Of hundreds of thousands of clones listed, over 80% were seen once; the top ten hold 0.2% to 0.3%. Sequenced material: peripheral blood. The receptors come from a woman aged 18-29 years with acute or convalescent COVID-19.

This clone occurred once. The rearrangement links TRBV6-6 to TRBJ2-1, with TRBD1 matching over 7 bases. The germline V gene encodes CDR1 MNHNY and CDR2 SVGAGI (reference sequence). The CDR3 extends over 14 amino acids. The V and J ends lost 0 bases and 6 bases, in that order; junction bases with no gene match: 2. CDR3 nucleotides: TGTGCCAGCAGTTACTCGAGGGACAGCAATGAGCAGTTCTTC. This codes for CASSYSRDSNEQFF.

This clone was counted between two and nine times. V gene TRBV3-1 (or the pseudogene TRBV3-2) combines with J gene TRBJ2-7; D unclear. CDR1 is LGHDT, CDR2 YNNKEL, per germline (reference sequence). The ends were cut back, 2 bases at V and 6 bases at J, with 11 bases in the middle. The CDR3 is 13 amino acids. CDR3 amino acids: CASSQLLDSEQYF. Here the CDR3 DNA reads TGTGCCAGCAGCCAACTTCTAGATTCCGAGCAGTACTTC.

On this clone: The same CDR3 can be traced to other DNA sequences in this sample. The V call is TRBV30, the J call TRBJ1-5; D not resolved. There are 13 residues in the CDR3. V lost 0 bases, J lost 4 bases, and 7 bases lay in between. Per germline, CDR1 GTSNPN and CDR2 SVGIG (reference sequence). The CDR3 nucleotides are TGTGCCTGGAGTGTACAAGATAATCAGCCCCAGCATTTT. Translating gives CAWSVQDNQPQHF.

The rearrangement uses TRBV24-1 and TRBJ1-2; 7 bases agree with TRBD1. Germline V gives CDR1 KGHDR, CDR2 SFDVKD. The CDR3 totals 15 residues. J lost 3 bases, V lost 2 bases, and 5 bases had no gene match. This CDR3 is CATSDSGGGDYGYTF. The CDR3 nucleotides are TGTGCCACCAGTGATTCCGGAGGGGGCGACTATGGCTACACCTTC.

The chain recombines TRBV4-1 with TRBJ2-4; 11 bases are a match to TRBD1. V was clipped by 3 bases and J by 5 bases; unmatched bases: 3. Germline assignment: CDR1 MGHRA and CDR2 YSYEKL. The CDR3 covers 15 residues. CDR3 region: CASSQMGQGENIQYF. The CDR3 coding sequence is TGCGCCAGCAGCCAGATGGGACAGGGGGAAAACATTCAGTACTTC.

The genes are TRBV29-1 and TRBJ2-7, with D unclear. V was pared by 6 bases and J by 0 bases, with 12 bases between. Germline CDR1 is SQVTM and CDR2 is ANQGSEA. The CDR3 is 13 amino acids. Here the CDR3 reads CSVKTLSSYEQYF. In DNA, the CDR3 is TGCAGCGTAAAGACTCTGAGCTCCTACGAGCAGTACTTC.

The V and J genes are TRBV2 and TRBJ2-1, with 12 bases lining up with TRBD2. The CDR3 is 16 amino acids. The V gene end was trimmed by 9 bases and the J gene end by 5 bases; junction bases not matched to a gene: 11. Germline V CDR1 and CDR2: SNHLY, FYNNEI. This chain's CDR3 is CASSTPWTSGDNEQFF. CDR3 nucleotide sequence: TGTGCCAGTAGTACGCCATGGACTAGCGGGGACAATGAGCAGTTCTTC.